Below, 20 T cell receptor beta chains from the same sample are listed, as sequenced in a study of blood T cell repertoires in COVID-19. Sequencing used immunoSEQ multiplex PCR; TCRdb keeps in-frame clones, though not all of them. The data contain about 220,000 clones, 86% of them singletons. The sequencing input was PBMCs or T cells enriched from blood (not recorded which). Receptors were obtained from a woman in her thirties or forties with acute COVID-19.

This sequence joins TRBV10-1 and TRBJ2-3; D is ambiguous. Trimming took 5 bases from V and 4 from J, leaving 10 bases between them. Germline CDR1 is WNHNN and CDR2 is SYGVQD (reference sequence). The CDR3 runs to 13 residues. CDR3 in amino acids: CASSNSPSDTQYF. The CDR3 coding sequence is TGCGCCAGCAGTAACTCTCCCTCAGATACGCAGTATTTT.

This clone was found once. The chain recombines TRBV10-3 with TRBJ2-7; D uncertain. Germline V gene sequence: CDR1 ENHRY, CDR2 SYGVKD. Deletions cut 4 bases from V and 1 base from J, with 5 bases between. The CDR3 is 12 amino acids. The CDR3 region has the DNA TGTGCCATCAGTGGCAGTTCCTACGAGCAGTACTTC. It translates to CAISGSSYEQYF.

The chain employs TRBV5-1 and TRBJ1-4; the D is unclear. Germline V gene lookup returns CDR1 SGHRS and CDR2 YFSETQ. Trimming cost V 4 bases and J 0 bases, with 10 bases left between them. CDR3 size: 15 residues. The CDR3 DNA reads TGCGCCAGCAGCCCGGGATCTGCAACTAATGAAAAACTGTTTTTT. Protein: CASSPGSATNEKLFF.

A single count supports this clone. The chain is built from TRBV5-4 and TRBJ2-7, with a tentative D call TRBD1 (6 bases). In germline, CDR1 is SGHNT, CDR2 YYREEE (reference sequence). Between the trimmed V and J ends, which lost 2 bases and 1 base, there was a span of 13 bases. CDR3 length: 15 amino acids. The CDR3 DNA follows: TGTGCCAGCAGCTTTCTCGGGACACGATCCTACGAGCAGTACTTC. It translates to CASSFLGTRSYEQYF.

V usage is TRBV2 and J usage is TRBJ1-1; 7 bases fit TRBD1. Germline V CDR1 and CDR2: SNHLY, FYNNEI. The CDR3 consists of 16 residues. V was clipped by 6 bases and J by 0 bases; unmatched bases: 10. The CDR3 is CASRATGLDLNTEAFF. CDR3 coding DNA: TGTGCCAGCAGAGCGACAGGGTTGGATTTGAACACTGAAGCTTTCTTT.

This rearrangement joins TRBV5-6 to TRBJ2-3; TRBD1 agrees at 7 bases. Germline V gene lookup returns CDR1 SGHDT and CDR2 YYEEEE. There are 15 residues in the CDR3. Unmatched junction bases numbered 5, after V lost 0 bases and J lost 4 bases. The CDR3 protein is CASSLEGARADTQYF. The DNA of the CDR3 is TGTGCCAGCAGCTTGGAGGGGGCACGGGCAGATACGCAGTATTTT.

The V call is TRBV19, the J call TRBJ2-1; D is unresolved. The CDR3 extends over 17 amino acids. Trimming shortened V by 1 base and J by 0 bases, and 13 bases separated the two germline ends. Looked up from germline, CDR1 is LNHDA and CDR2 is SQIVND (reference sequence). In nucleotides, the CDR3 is TGTGCCAGTAGTATAGTAGGAGACCGCAGCTCCTACAATGAGCAGTTCTTC. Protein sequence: CASSIVGDRSSYNEQFF.

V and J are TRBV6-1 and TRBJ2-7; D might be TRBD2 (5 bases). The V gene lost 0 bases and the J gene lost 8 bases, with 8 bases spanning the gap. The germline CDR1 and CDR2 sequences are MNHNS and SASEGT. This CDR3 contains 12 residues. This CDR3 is CASSEAGLQQYV. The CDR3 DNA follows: TGTGCCAGCAGTGAAGCTGGACTCCAGCAGTACGTC.

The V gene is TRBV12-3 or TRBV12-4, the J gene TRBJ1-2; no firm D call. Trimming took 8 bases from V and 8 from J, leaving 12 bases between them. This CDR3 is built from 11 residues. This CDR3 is CASGYTRGYTF. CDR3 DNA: TGTGCCAGCGGCTATACTAGGGGCTACACCTTC.

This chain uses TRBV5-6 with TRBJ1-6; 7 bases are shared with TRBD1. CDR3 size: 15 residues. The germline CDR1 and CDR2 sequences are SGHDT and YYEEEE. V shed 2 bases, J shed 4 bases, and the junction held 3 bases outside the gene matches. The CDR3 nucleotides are TGTGCCAGCAGCTTCGGGACAGCATATAATTCACCCCTCCACTTT. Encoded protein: CASSFGTAYNSPLHF.

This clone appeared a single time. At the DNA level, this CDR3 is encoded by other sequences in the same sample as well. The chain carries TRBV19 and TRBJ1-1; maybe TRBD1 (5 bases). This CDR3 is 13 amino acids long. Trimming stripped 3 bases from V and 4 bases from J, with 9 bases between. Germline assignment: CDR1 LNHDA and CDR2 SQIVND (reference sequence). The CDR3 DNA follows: TGTGCCAGTAGTATTGGGGGGATCACTGAAGCTTTCTTT. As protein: CASSIGGITEAFF.

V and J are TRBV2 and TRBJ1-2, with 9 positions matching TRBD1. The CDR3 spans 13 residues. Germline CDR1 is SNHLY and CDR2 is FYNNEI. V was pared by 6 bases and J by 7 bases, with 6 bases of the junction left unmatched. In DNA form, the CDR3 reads TGTGCCAGCAGCCTGGGACAGGGAACTGGCTACACCTTC. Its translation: CASSLGQGTGYTF. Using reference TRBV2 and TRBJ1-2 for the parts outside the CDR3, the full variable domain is EPEVTQTPSHQVTQMGQEVILRCVPISNHLYFYWYRQILGQKVEFLVSFYNNEISEKSEIFDDQFSVERPDGSNFTLKIRSTKLEDSAMYFCASSLGQGTGYTFGSGTRLTVV.

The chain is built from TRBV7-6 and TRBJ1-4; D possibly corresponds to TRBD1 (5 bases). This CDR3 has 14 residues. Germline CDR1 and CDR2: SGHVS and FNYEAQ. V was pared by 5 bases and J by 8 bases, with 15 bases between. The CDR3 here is CASSVEGRREKLFF. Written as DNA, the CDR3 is TGTGCCAGCAGCGTCGAGGGGAGGAGGGAAAAACTGTTTTTT.

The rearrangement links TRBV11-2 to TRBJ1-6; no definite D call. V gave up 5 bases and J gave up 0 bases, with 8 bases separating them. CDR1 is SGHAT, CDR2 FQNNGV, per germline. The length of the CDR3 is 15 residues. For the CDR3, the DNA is TGTGCCAGCAGCCACGAGGGCTCCTATAATTCACCCCTCCACTTT. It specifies CASSHEGSYNSPLHF.

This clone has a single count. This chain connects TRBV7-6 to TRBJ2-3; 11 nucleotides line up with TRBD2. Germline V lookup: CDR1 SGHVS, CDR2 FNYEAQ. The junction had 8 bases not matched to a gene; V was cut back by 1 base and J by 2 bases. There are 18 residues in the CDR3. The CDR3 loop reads CASSLGGGTSGFTDTQYF. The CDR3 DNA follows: TGTGCCAGCAGCTTAGGGGGGGGGACTAGCGGATTCACAGATACGCAGTATTTT.

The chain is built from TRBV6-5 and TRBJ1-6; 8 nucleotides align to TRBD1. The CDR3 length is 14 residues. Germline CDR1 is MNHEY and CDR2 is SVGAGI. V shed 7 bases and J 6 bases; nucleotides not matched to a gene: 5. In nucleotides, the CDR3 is TGTGCCAGCAACCCGGACAGGGTTAATTCACCCCTCCACTTT. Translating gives CASNPDRVNSPLHF.

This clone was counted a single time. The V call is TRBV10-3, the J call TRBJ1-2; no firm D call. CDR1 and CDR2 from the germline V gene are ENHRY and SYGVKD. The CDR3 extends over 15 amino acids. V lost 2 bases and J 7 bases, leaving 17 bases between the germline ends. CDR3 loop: CAISETAPAAGGYTF. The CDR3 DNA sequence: TGTGCCATCAGTGAGACCGCGCCGGCGGCGGGTGGCTACACCTTC.

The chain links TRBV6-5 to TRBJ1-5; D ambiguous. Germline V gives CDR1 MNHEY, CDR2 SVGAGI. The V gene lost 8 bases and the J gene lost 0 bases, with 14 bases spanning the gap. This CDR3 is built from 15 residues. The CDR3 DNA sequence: TGTGCCAGCCGGAGGGAAGGATATAGCAATCAGCCCCAGCATTTT. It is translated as CASRREGYSNQPQHF.

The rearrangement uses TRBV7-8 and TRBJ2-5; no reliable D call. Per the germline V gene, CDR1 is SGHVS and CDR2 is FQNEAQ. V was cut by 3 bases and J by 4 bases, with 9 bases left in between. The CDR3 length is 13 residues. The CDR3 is CASSFSRLETQYF. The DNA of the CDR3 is TGTGCCAGCAGCTTCTCCAGGTTAGAGACCCAGTACTTC.

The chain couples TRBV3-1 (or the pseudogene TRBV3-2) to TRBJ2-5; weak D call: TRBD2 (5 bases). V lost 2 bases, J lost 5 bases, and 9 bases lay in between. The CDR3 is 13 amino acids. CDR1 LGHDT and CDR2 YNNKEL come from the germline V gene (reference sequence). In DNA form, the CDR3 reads TGTGCCAGCAGCCAACCCGGCGGGGAGACCCAGTACTTC. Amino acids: CASSQPGGETQYF.